Listed below are T cell receptor beta chains from one sample, sequenced in a study of immune evolution from preneoplasia to lung adenocarcinoma. The table came from immunoSEQ multiplex PCR; TCRdb's copy has only in-frame clones and leaves some out. Of roughly 5,700 clones in the sample, roughly four fifths were seen once. Sequencing was carried out using FFPE normal lung tissue adjacent to the tumor. All receptors derive from a person between 50 and 69 years old with lung adenocarcinoma. CDR3s leave out the opening cysteine and the closing phenylalanine or tryptophan.

TRBJ2-7 TRBV27 ASRPGTSSTSYEQY
TRBJ1-1 TRBV28 ASMDRVNTEAF
TRBJ2-3 TRBV20-1 SASSQDTQY
TRBJ2-3 TRBV28 VIHPSGITDTQY
TRBJ1-1 TRBV27 ASRSPHTEAF
TRBJ1-5 TRBV28 ASSLTGHQPQH
TRBJ2-3 TRBV27 ASSLRGLAADTQY
TRBJ2-5 TRBV7-9 ASSLSSMETQY
TRBJ2-7 TRBV16 ASSQGGYEQY
TRBJ1-1 TRBV5-6 ASSLDSIWTGDEAF
TRBJ2-1 TRBV5-8 ASLPEF
TRBJ1-2 TRBV5-6 ASSSVGGAQGWGYT
TRBJ2-7 TRBV5-1 ASSRDVGNEQY
TRBJ2-2 TRBV5-1 ASSTGQGNTGELF
TRBJ1-1 TRBV5-1 ASGTGEGNTETF
TRBJ2-7 TRBV5-1 ASSQGLAYFEQY
TRBJ1-5 TRBV29-1 SVGGSGKVNQPQH